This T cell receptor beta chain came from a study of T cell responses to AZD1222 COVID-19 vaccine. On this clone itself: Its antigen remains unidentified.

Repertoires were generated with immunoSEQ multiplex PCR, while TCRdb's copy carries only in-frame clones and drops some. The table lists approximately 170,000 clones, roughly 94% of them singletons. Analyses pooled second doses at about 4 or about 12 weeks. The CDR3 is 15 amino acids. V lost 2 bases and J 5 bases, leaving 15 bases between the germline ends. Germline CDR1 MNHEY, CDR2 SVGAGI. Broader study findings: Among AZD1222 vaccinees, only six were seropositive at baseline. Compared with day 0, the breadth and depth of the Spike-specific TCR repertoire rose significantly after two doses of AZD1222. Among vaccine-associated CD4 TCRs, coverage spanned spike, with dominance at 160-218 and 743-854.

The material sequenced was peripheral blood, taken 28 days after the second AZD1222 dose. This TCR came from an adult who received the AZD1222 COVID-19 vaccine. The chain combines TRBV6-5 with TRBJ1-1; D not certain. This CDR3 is CASSYGGGRDTEAFF. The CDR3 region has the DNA TGTGCCAGCAGTTACGGAGGCGGGAGGGATACTGAAGCTTTCTTT.